These 26 T cell receptor beta chains were all obtained from the same sample, sequenced in a study of T cells expressing NK-cell markers. For each CDR3 protein, TCRdb gives one entry from its re-call of the 5' RACE reads, without DNA. The listing contains hundreds of thousands of distinct CDR3 sequences. The sequenced sample consisted of blood T cells: a sorted CD56 or NKG2C T cell subset, CD4+ or CD8+ T cells, or bulk PBMC T cells (not recorded which). The receptors here all came from a woman aged 18-69 years in good health.

The rearrangement joins TRBV7-2 to TRBJ2-5; TCRdb returns TRBD1, unconfirmable since there is no DNA. CDR3 length: 13 amino acids. Germline V CDR1 and CDR2: SGHTA, FQGNSA. The CDR3 sequence: CASSLVGVGDQYF.

The V call is TRBV20-1, the J call TRBJ2-7; TCRdb proposes TRBD1, but this gene call is untestable without DNA. The CDR3 length is 15 residues. CDR1 is DFQATT and CDR2 is SNEGSKA in the germline V gene (reference sequence). CDR3 region: CSARGPGQTSYEQYF.

The genes are TRBV12-3 or TRBV12-4 and TRBJ1-4. The CDR3 length is 13 residues. The CDR3 here is CASRYRREEKLFF.

The chain employs TRBV27 and TRBJ2-5; TCRdb designates TRBD1, a call that cannot be tested without DNA. Looked up from germline, CDR1 is MNHEY and CDR2 is SMNVEV (reference sequence). The CDR3 extends over 17 amino acids. CDR3: CASSRGAVGTGQETQYF.

The chain employs TRBV7-3 and TRBJ1-1. The CDR3 covers 14 residues. Per the germline V gene, CDR1 is SGHTA and CDR2 is FQGTGA. The CDR3 reads CASSPRRENTEAFF.

The V and J genes are TRBV19 and TRBJ2-1; the D gene TCRdb calls, TRBD2, cannot be checked with no DNA. Looked up from germline, CDR1 is LNHDA and CDR2 is SQIVND (reference sequence). There are 15 residues in the CDR3. The CDR3 protein is CASQIRGRAGDEQFF. Using reference TRBV19 and TRBJ2-1 for the parts outside the CDR3, the full variable domain is DGGITQSPKYLFRKEGQNVTLSCEQNLNHDAMYWYRQDPGQGLRLIYYSQIVNDFQKGDIAEGYSVSREKKESFPLTVTSAQKNPTAFYLCASQIRGRAGDEQFFGPGTRLTVL.

The V call is TRBV12-3 or TRBV12-4, the J call TRBJ2-1; no DNA is available, so the TRBD1 call from TCRdb remains unchecked. The CDR3 consists of 11 residues. The CDR3 sequence is CASSLGAGAFF.

V is TRBV4-3 and J is TRBJ2-3; checking the TCRdb D call of TRBD2 is not possible without DNA. CDR3 length: 17 residues. From germline, CDR1 is LGHNA and CDR2 YSLEER. The CDR3 here is CASSQDGGPGSTDTQYF.

V is TRBV20-1 and J is TRBJ2-5; TCRdb's D call, TRBD2, is unchecked because there is no DNA. The CDR3 covers 17 residues. Germline V gene lookup returns CDR1 DFQATT and CDR2 SNEGSKA (reference sequence). The CDR3 spells CSASDPGLAGGKRPQYF.

The chain has TRBV12-3 or TRBV12-4 and TRBJ2-7; lacking DNA, the TRBD1 call made by TCRdb goes unchecked. The CDR3 is made up of 15 amino acids. Here the CDR3 reads CASSLLRGNFYEQYF.

V and J are TRBV20-1 and TRBJ2-1; TCRdb's D gene call, TRBD1, goes unchecked for lack of DNA. The CDR3 totals 15 residues. Germline V gene data show CDR1 as DFQATT and CDR2 as SNEGSKA (reference sequence). The CDR3 spells CSAPIRGGFYNEQFF.

This rearrangement joins TRBV12-3 or TRBV12-4 to TRBJ1-1; the D call of TRBD1 rests on TCRdb alone, since no DNA is present to check it. CDR3 size: 15 residues. CDR3 in amino acids: CASSSGTGFNTEAFF.

This chain connects TRBV4-3 to TRBJ2-5; with no DNA, the TCRdb D assignment of TRBD1 cannot be verified. Per germline, CDR1 LGHNA and CDR2 YSLEER. This CDR3 spans 17 amino acids. CDR3 region: CASSQGGRGIFKETQYF.

The V call is TRBV29-1, the J call TRBJ2-3. CDR3 length equals 14 residues. The germline CDR1 and CDR2 sequences are SQVTM and ANQGSEA. CDR3 sequence reads: CSVRKNSRTDTQYF.

The rearrangement links TRBV6-2 or TRBV6-3 to TRBJ1-1; TCRdb names TRBD1, which stays unverified in the absence of DNA. In germline, CDR1 is MNHEY, CDR2 SVGEGT. The CDR3 sequence is 13 residues long. CDR3 loop: CASSYKGRAEAFF.

This sequence joins TRBV6-1 and TRBJ1-6. The germline V gene encodes CDR1 MNHNS and CDR2 SASEGT. CDR3 length equals 14 residues. The CDR3 protein is CASSESFFNSPLHF.

The CDR3 reads CASSSTDRGLSYNSPLHF. V and J are TRBV6-5 and TRBJ1-6; TCRdb indicates TRBD1, and absent DNA this call remains unverified. The germline gives CDR1 MNHEY, CDR2 SVGAGI. There are 18 residues in the CDR3.

V and J are TRBV7-9 and TRBJ1-1; TCRdb selects TRBD1, and the lack of DNA leaves this call unchecked. The V gene's germline CDR1 is SEHNR and CDR2 FQNEAQ (reference sequence). This CDR3 comprises 17 residues. CDR3 in amino acids: CASSQSPLLALNTEAFF.

The chain carries TRBV7-9 and TRBJ2-3; TCRdb picks TRBD2, but there is no DNA to check that call. The CDR3 covers 16 residues. Germline CDR1 reads SEHNR; CDR2 reads FQNEAQ (reference sequence). The CDR3 here is CASSLVLARSTDTQYF. The complete variable domain, with remaining parts taken from reference TRBV7-9 and TRBJ2-3, reads DTGVSQNPRHKITKRGQNVTFRCDPISEHNRLYWYRQTLGQGPEFLTYFQNEAQLEKSRLLSDRFSAERPKGSFSTLEIQRTEQGDSAMYLCASSLVLARSTDTQYFGPGTRLTVL.

The chain employs TRBV7-4 and TRBJ1-3. The germline V gene encodes CDR1 SGHVT and CDR2 SQSDAQ. This CDR3 is built from 15 residues. CDR3 loop: CASSFRILSGNTIYF.

This sequence joins TRBV12-3 or TRBV12-4 and TRBJ2-2; TCRdb designates TRBD1, a call that cannot be tested without DNA. The CDR3 is made up of 13 amino acids. CDR3 protein: CASSGPGPGELFF.

The V gene is TRBV4-2, the J gene TRBJ1-1; absent DNA, TCRdb's TRBD1 call cannot be checked. The CDR3 extends over 14 amino acids. The V gene's germline CDR1 is LGHNA and CDR2 YNFKEQ. CDR3 sequence reads: CASSPTDRDTEAFF.

This chain joins TRBV2 and TRBJ2-1; TCRdb outputs TRBD2, but without DNA this stays unchecked. The germline CDR1 and CDR2 sequences are SNHLY and FYNNEI. This CDR3 spans 15 amino acids. The CDR3 region is CASSEVSGTYNEQFF.

The chain links TRBV6-5 to TRBJ2-3; the D call of TRBD2 rests on TCRdb alone, since no DNA is present to check it. The length of the CDR3 is 17 residues. In germline, CDR1 is MNHEY, CDR2 SVGAGI. This CDR3 reads CASSYSLAGFSTDTQYF.

The rearrangement links TRBV6-1 to TRBJ1-2. CDR1 and CDR2 (germline): MNHNS, SASEGT. The CDR3 runs 13 residues. This chain's CDR3 is CARTLPPYYGYTF.

The J gene is TRBJ2-1, the V gene TRBV24-1; TCRdb's D call, TRBD2, is unchecked because there is no DNA. CDR1 is KGHDR and CDR2 is SFDVKD in the germline V gene. The CDR3 spans 16 residues. CDR3 protein: CATSDLGREDDNEQFF.